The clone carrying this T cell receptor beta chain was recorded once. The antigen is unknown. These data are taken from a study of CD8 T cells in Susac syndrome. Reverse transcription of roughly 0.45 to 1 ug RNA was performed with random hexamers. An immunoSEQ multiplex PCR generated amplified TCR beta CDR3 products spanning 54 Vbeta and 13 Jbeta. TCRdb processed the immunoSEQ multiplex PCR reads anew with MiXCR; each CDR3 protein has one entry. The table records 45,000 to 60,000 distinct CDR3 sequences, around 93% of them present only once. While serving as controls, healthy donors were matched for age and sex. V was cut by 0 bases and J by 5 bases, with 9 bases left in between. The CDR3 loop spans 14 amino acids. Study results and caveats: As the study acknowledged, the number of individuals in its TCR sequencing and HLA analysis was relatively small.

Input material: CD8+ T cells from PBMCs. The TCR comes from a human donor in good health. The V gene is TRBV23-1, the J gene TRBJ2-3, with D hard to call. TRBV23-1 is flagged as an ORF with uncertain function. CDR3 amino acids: CASSQSPSKDTQYF. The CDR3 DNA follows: TGCGCCAGCAGTCAATCGCCATCTAAAGATACGCAGTATTTT.